The 25 T cell receptor beta chains below come from one sample, sequenced in a study of cytomegalovirus exposure and HLA in healthy donors. TCRdb keeps only in-frame clones here, not all; method: immunoSEQ multiplex PCR. The profile shows 140,000 or so clones, 80% to 90% of them singletons. Sequenced sample: PBMCs. The receptor source for this set is a man aged 18 to 30 in good health and CMV-seropositive.

The chain links TRBV4-1 to TRBJ1-5; D possibly corresponds to TRBD1 (5 bases). Germline values: CDR1 MGHRA, CDR2 YSYEKL. This CDR3 region has 14 residues. V dropped 3 bases and J dropped 6 bases, with 12 bases sitting between them. The CDR3 sequence is CASSQGRGSQPQHF. The CDR3 DNA follows: TGCGCCAGCAGCCAGGGGAGGGGAAGTCAGCCCCAGCATTTT.

The chain recombines TRBV10-3 with TRBJ1-2; TRBD1 agrees at 7 bases. V shed 7 bases and J 2 bases; nucleotides not matched to a gene: 4. The germline gives CDR1 ENHRY, CDR2 SYGVKD. This CDR3 has 13 amino acids. The CDR3 is CAIKKDRNYGYTF. DNA of the CDR3: TGTGCCATCAAGAAGGACAGGAACTATGGCTACACCTTC.

The rearrangement joins TRBV15 to TRBJ2-3, with 9 positions matching TRBD1. Germline CDR1 and CDR2: LNHNV and YYDKDF (reference sequence). V trimming: 7 bases; J trimming: 4 bases; junction bases outside the gene matches: 9. This CDR3 comprises 15 residues. The CDR3 DNA reads TGTGCCACCAACCTACGACAGGGGGGTTCAGATACGCAGTATTTT. Amino acid sequence: CATNLRQGGSDTQYF.

This clone has only a few counts. The V gene is TRBV10-1, the J gene TRBJ2-5; D gene ambiguous. In germline, CDR1 is WNHNN, CDR2 SYGVQD (reference sequence). The CDR3 has 14 residues. V shed 4 bases and J shed 2 bases, with 11 bases lying between them. The CDR3 region is CASSGTFGQETQYF. The CDR3 DNA reads as TGCGCCAGCAGTGGCACCTTCGGGCAAGAGACCCAGTACTTC.

The V call is TRBV5-6, the J call TRBJ1-2, with TRBD1 matching 8 bases. Germline trimming cut 5 bases from V and 8 bases from J; bases unmatched to any gene: 11. The germline V gene encodes CDR1 SGHDT and CDR2 YYEEEE. The CDR3 has 14 amino acids. The CDR3 loop is CASSLRTGTEGYTF. CDR3 nucleotide sequence: TGTGCCAGCAGTCTGAGGACAGGGACGGAAGGCTACACCTTC.

The chain links TRBV28 to TRBJ1-1; D not certain. Germline V gene lookup returns CDR1 MDHEN and CDR2 SYDVKM. V lost 5 bases, J lost 0 bases, and 7 bases lay in between. This CDR3 region has 13 residues. CDR3: CASSPPMNTEAFF. The DNA for the CDR3 is TGTGCCAGCAGTCCTCCTATGAACACTGAAGCTTTCTTT.

The V and J genes are TRBV19 and TRBJ1-5; tentatively, D is TRBD1 (5 bases). Trimming took 3 bases from V and 0 from J, leaving 15 bases between them. Per the germline V gene, CDR1 is LNHDA and CDR2 is SQIVND (reference sequence). This CDR3 comprises 17 residues. The CDR3 coding sequence is TGTGCCAGTAGTATGGGGCAGGGAATATATAGCAATCAGCCCCAGCATTTT. It is translated as CASSMGQGIYSNQPQHF.

The chain couples TRBV27 to TRBJ2-3; D gene ambiguous. V lost 0 bases and J lost 0, with 10 bases in between. From germline, CDR1 is MNHEY and CDR2 SMNVEV (reference sequence). The CDR3 covers 16 residues. CDR3 coding DNA: TGTGCCAGCAGTTTATCCACACCTGCTAGCACAGATACGCAGTATTTT. Translation: CASSLSTPASTDTQYF.

The CDR3 region has the DNA TGTGCCTGGAGTGAGGGGCTGGGGTTTACTGGGGCCAACGTCCTGACTTTC. The encoded protein is CAWSEGLGFTGANVLTF. The chain recombines TRBV30 with TRBJ2-6, with D perhaps matching TRBD1 (5 bases). Germline values: CDR1 GTSNPN, CDR2 SVGIG (reference sequence). The length of the CDR3 is 17 residues. Deletions cut 1 base from V and 2 bases from J, with 15 bases between. The full variable domain, completed using reference TRBV30 and TRBJ2-6, is SQTIHQWPATLVQPVGSPLSLECTVEGTSNPNLYWYRQAAGRGLQLLFYSVGIGQISSEVPQNLSASRPQDRQFILSSKKLLLSDSGFYLCAWSEGLGFTGANVLTFGAGSRLTVL.

The chain recombines TRBV6-1 with TRBJ1-1; 8 bases map to TRBD1. Germline V lookup: CDR1 MNHNS, CDR2 SASEGT. The CDR3 length is 15 residues. The J segment lost 5 bases and the V segment lost 1 base, leaving 6 bases of the junction unmatched. The CDR3 DNA follows: TGTGCCAGCAGTGAAGGGGCCACAGGGGGGACTGAAGCTTTCTTT. This encodes CASSEGATGGTEAFF.

The chain is built from TRBV6-1 and TRBJ1-4; tentatively, D is TRBD1 (5 bases). This CDR3 is built from 16 residues. The germline V and J ends were trimmed by 2 bases and 3 bases, with 13 bases remaining between them. Per germline, CDR1 MNHNS and CDR2 SASEGT. In nucleotides, the CDR3 is TGTGCCAGCAGTGAATTAGGAGGGGATCCTAATGAAAAACTGTTTTTT. Translating it yields CASSELGGDPNEKLFF.

V gene TRBV5-1 combines with J gene TRBJ1-5, with D tentatively TRBD1 (5 bases). V lost 2 bases, J lost 0 bases, and 18 bases lay in between. The germline V gene has CDR1 SGHRS and CDR2 YFSETQ. CDR3 length: 18 amino acids. This CDR3 reads CASSFRGLGPYSNQPQHF. The CDR3 DNA sequence: TGCGCCAGCAGCTTTAGGGGCCTGGGGCCTTATAGCAATCAGCCCCAGCATTTT.

The chain recombines TRBV28 with TRBJ1-4; D is possibly TRBD1 (6 bases). Trimming took 11 bases from V and 1 from J, leaving 14 bases between them. This CDR3 has 14 residues. The germline V gene has CDR1 MDHEN and CDR2 SYDVKM. The CDR3 loop is CAGGGGRTNEKLFF. In DNA form, the CDR3 reads TGTGCCGGCGGCGGGGGGCGAACTAATGAAAAACTGTTTTTT.

The chain employs TRBV5-1 and TRBJ2-3; D is ambiguous. Per germline, CDR1 SGHRS and CDR2 YFSETQ. Deletions cut 4 bases from V and 2 bases from J, with 11 bases between. This CDR3 spans 14 amino acids. CDR3: CASSLNTYTDTQYF. The CDR3 nucleotides are TGCGCCAGCAGCCTCAACACGTACACAGATACGCAGTATTTT.

This chain joins TRBV9 and TRBJ1-5, with no clear D. CDR3 length equals 13 residues. Per germline, CDR1 SGDLS and CDR2 YYNGEE. The V end lost 0 bases, the J end lost 5 bases, and 6 bases lay between the germline ends. CDR3 loop: CASSVDADQPQHF. DNA of the CDR3: TGTGCCAGCAGCGTAGATGCAGATCAGCCCCAGCATTTT.

This rearrangement joins TRBV19 to TRBJ2-2; the match to TRBD1 covers 8 bases. CDR1 and CDR2 (germline): LNHDA, SQIVND (reference sequence). The trim removed 5 bases at V and 2 bases at J, leaving 7 bases unmatched. The CDR3 runs to 16 residues. CDR3 bases: TGTGCCAGTAGTGACCGGGACAGGTTTAACACCGGGGAGCTGTTTTTT. Its translation: CASSDRDRFNTGELFF.

The chain combines TRBV6-5 with TRBJ2-3; TRBD2 is a possible D gene (6 bases). The CDR3 length is 13 residues. Trimming took off 6 bases at V and 1 base at J, with 8 bases between the two ends. CDR1 is MNHEY, CDR2 SVGAGI, per germline. The CDR3 nucleotides are TGTGCCAGCAGAACGGGGGGCACAGATACGCAGTATTTT. Its translation: CASRTGGTDTQYF.

This chain uses TRBV4-1 with TRBJ2-6; 11 nucleotides match TRBD1. CDR3 length: 18 amino acids. V was clipped by 3 bases and J by 1 base; unmatched bases: 5. The germline V gene encodes CDR1 MGHRA and CDR2 YSYEKL. The CDR3 DNA follows: TGCGCCAGCAGCCATAGGACAGGGGGCGTTTCTGGGGCCAACGTCCTGACTTTC. Protein product: CASSHRTGGVSGANVLTF.

This clone was counted only a few times. The chain joins TRBV7-9 to TRBJ1-1; 8 positions match TRBD1. Losses at the gene ends were 4 bases for V and 11 bases for J; bases not matched to a gene: 9. This CDR3 contains 13 residues. The germline V gene encodes CDR1 SEHNR and CDR2 FQNEAQ (reference sequence). The CDR3 loop is CASSSPPGQGAFF. Written as DNA, the CDR3 is TGTGCCAGCAGCTCGCCCCCCGGACAGGGTGCTTTCTTT.

The rearrangement joins TRBV4-1 to TRBJ2-7; maybe TRBD2 (6 bases). The CDR3 runs 15 residues. From germline, CDR1 is MGHRA and CDR2 YSYEKL. The V end was cut by 6 bases, the J end by 3 bases, with 18 bases between. CDR3 amino acids: CASSPTPGVRYEQYF. DNA of the CDR3: TGCGCCAGCAGTCCCACCCCGGGGGTGCGCTACGAGCAGTACTTC.

This clone came up once. The rearrangement links TRBV7-9 to TRBJ1-1; weak D call: TRBD1 (5 bases). Germline lookup yields CDR1 SEHNR and CDR2 FQNEAQ (reference sequence). With 1 base removed from V and 3 bases from J, the gap between germline ends came to 9 bases. The CDR3 spans 14 residues. This CDR3 reads CASSLERGYTEAFF. CDR3 nucleotides: TGTGCCAGCAGCTTAGAAAGGGGCTACACTGAAGCTTTCTTT.

This clone was recorded only once. The chain couples TRBV4-1 to TRBJ2-5; 8 bases line up with TRBD2. Germline trimming cut 0 bases from V and 4 bases from J; bases unmatched to any gene: 13. Germline-derived CDR1 and CDR2 are MGHRA and YSYEKL. The CDR3 contains 18 residues. Here the CDR3 reads CASSQDQGGGPWGETQYF. CDR3 nucleotides: TGCGCCAGCAGCCAAGATCAGGGCGGGGGGCCCTGGGGAGAGACCCAGTACTTC.

To note about this clone: One end of the junction is discordant with germline, which a read error may explain. The CDR3 protein is CASGLPGVAVGYTF. The DNA of the CDR3 is TGTGCCAGCGGCTTACCGGGGGTGGCCGTTGGCTACACCTTC. The rearrangement links TRBV5-6 to TRBJ1-2; TRBD1 is a possible D gene (5 bases). Germline CDR1 and CDR2: SGHDT and YYEEEE. CDR3 length equals 14 residues.

This chain joins TRBV2 and TRBJ2-4; 8 nucleotides match TRBD1. The CDR3 covers 14 residues. The germline V gene has CDR1 SNHLY and CDR2 FYNNEI. The trim removed 5 bases at V and 14 bases at J, leaving 14 bases unmatched. CDR3 coding DNA: TGTGCCAGCAGTTCCGGGACAGGCCTCTCGAAGAAGTACTTC. Protein product: CASSSGTGLSKKYF.

V usage is TRBV7-9 and J usage is TRBJ2-7; D is possibly TRBD1 (5 bases). The CDR3 loop spans 13 amino acids. The germline V and J ends were trimmed by 5 bases and 3 bases, with 11 bases remaining between them. The germline gives CDR1 SEHNR, CDR2 FQNEAQ (reference sequence). The CDR3, as DNA: TGTGCCAGCAGCCTGACAGAGCTCTACGAGCAGTACTTC. It is translated as CASSLTELYEQYF.